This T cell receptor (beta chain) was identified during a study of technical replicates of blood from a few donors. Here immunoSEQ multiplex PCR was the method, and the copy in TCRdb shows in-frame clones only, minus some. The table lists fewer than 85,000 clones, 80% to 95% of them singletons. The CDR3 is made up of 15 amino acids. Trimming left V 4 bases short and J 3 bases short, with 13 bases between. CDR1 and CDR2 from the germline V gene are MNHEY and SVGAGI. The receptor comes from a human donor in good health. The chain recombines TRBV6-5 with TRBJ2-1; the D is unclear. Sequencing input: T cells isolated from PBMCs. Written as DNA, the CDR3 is TGTGCCAGCAGTTTGAGCGCAACCGTCTACAATGAGCAGTTCTTC. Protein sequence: CASSLSATVYNEQFF.